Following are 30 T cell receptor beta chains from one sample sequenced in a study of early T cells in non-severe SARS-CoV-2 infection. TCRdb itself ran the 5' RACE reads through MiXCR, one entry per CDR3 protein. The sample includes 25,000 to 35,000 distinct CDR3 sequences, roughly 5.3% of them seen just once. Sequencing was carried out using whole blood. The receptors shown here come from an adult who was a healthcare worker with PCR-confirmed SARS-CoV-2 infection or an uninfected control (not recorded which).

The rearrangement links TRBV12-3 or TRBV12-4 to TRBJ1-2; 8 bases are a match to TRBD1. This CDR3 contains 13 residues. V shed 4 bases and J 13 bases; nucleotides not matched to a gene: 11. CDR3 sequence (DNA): TGTGCCAGCAGTTCCGCTTCCAGGGGGCGGCTCACCTTC. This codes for CASSSASRGRLTF.

The CDR3 DNA sequence: TGTGCCAGCAGCCCTTCACACGCGGGGTACGAGCAGTACTTC. It specifies CASSPSHAGYEQYF. J is TRBJ2-7 and V is TRBV3-1; D is possibly TRBD2 (6 bases). From germline, CDR1 is LGHDT and CDR2 YNNKEL (reference sequence). The V end lost 4 bases, the J end lost 4 bases, and 14 bases lay between the germline ends. The CDR3 extends over 14 amino acids.

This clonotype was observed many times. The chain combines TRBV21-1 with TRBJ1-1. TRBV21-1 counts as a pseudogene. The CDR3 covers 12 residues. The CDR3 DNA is TGTGCCAGCAGCAAAAATCAGACTGAAGTTTTCTTT. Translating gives CASSKNQTEVFF.

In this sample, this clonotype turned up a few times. CDR3 coding DNA: TGCGCCAGCAGCCCAAGAGAGGGAGGGACTGAAGCTTTCTTT. It codes for CASSPREGGTEAFF. The rearrangement uses TRBV4-1 and TRBJ1-1, with no clear D. The germline V and J ends were trimmed by 4 bases and 5 bases, with 14 bases remaining between them. The germline V gene has CDR1 MGHRA and CDR2 YSYEKL. The CDR3 has 14 amino acids.

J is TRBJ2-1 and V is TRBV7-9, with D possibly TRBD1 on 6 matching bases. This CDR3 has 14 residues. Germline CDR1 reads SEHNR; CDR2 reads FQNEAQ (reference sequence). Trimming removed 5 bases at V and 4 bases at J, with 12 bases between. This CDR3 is CASSQGDKYNEQFF. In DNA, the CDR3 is TGTGCCAGCAGCCAAGGGGACAAATACAATGAGCAGTTCTTC. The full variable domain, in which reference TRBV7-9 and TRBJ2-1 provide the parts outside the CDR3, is DTGVSQNPRHKITKRGQNVTFRCDPISEHNRLYWYRQTLGQGPEFLTYFQNEAQLEKSRLLSDRFSAERPKGSFSTLEIQRTEQGDSAMYLCASSQGDKYNEQFFGPGTRLTVL.

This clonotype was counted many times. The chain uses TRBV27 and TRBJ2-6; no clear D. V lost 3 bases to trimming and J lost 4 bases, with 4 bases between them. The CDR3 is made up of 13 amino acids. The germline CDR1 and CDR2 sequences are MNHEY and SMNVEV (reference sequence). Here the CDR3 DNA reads TGTGCCAGCAGTTTTTCCGGGGCCAACGTCCTGACTTTC. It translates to CASSFSGANVLTF.

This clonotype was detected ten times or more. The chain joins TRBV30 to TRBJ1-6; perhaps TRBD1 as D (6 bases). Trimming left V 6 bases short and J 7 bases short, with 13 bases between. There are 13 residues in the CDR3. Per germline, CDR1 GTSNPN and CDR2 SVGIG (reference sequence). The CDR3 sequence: CACQGSGNSPLHF. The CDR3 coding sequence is TGTGCCTGCCAGGGGAGCGGCAATTCACCCCTCCACTTT. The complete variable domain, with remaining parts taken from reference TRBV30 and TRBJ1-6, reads SQTIHQWPATLVQPVGSPLSLECTVEGTSNPNLYWYRQAAGRGLQLLFYSVGIGQISSEVPQNLSASRPQDRQFILSSKKLLLSDSGFYLCACQGSGNSPLHFGNGTRLTVT.

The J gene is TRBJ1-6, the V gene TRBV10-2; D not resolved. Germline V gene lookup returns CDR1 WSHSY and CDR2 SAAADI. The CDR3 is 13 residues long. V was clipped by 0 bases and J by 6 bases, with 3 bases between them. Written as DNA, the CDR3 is TGCGCCAGCAGTGAGTCGCTTAATTCACCCCTCCACTTT. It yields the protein CASSESLNSPLHF.

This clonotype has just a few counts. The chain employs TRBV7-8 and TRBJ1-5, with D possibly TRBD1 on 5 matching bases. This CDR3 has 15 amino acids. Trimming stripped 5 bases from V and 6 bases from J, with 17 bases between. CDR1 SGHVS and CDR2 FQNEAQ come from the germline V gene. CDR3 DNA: TGTGCCAGCAGCCCGTACGGACACTCCAGTCAGCCCCAGCATTTT. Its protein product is CASSPYGHSSQPQHF.

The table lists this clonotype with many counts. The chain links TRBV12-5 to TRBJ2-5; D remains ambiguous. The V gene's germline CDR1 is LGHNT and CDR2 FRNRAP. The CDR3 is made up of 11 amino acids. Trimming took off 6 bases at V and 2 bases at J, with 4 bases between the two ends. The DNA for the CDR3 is TGTGCTAGTGGGATTCAAGAGACCCAGTACTTC. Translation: CASGIQETQYF.

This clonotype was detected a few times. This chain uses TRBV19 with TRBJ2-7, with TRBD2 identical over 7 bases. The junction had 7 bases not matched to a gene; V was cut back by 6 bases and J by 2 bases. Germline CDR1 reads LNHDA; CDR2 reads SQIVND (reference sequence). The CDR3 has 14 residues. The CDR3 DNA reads TGTGCCAGTAGCCCCACCGGGACTACCTACGAGCAGTACTTC. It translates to CASSPTGTTYEQYF.

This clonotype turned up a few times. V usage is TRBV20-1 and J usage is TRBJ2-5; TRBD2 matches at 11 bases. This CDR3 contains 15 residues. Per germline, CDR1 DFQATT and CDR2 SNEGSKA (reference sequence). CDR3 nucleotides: TGCAGCGCCCCGAGACTAGCGGGGAACCAAGAGACCCAGTACTTC. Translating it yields CSAPRLAGNQETQYF.

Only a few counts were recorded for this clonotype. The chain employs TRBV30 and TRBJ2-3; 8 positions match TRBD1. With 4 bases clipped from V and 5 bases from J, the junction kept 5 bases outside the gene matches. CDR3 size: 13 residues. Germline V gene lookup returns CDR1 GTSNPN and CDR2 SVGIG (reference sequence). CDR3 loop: CAWTGGRGDTQYF. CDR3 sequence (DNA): TGTGCCTGGACAGGGGGCCGCGGAGATACGCAGTATTTT.

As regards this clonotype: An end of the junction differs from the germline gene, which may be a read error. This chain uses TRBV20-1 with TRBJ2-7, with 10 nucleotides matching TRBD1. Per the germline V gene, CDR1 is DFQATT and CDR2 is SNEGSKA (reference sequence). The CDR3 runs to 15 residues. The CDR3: CSAGDSGQGFLEQYF. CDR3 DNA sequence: TGCAGTGCTGGAGATTCGGGACAGGGGTTTCTCGAGCAGTACTTC.

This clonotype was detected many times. The CDR3 spells CASRTGQGAYEQYF. DNA of the CDR3: TGTGCCAGCAGGACGGGACAGGGGGCCTACGAGCAGTACTTC. V and J are TRBV12-3 or TRBV12-4 and TRBJ2-7; 11 nucleotides line up with TRBD1. Trimming took 6 bases from V and 2 from J; bases not matched to a gene: 3. This CDR3 is built from 14 residues.

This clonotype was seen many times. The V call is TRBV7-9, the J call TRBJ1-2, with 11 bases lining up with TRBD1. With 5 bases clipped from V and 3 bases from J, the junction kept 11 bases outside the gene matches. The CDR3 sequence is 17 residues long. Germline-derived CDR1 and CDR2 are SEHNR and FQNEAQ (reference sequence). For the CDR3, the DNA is TGTGCCAGCAGCCCGGGACAGGGGGAGAGTGGCGACTATGGCTACACCTTC. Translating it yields CASSPGQGESGDYGYTF.

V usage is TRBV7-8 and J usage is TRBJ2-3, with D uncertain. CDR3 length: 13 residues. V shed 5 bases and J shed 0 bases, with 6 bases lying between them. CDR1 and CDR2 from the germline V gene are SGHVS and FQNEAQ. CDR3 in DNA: TGTGCCAGCAGCACTCAGAGCACAGATACGCAGTATTTT. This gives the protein CASSTQSTDTQYF.

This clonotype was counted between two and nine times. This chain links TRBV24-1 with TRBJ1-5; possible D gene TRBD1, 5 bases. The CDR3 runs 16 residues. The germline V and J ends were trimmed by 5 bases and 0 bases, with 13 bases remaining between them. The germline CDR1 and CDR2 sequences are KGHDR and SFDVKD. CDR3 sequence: CATSGRDGNSNQPQHF. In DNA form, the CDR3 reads TGTGCCACCAGTGGCCGGGACGGAAATAGCAATCAGCCCCAGCATTTT.

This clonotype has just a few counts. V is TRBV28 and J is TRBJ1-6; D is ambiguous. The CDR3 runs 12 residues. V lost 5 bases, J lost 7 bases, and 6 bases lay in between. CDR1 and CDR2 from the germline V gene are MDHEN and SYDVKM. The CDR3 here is CASSRINSPLHF. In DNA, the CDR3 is TGTGCCAGCAGTAGGATAAATTCACCCCTCCACTTT. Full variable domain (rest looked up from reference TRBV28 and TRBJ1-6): DVKVTQSSRYLVKRTGEKVFLECVQDMDHENMFWYRQDPGLGLRLIYFSYDVKMKEKGDIPEGYSVSREKKERFSLILESASTNQTSMYLCASSRINSPLHFGNGTRLTVT.

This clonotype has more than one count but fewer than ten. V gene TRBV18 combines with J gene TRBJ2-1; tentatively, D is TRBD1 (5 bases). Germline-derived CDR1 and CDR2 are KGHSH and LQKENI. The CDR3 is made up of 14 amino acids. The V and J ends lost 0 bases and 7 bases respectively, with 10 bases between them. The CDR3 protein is CASSPPVTANEQFF. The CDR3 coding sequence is TGTGCCAGCTCACCACCAGTGACAGCAAATGAGCAGTTCTTC.

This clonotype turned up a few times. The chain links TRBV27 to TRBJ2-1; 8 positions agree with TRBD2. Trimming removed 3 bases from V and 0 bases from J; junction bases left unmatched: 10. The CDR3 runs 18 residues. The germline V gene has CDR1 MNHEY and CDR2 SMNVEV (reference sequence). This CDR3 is CASSLAGGTLSSYNEQFF. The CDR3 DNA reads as TGTGCCAGCAGTTTGGCGGGAGGAACCCTCAGCTCCTACAATGAGCAGTTCTTC.

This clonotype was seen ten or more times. CDR3 amino acids: CAWSKGQGRELFF. CDR3 coding DNA: TGTGCCTGGAGTAAGGGACAGGGCAGGGAGCTGTTTTTT. The chain employs TRBV30 and TRBJ2-2; 9 bases align to TRBD1. Germline CDR1 and CDR2: GTSNPN and SVGIG (reference sequence). V trimming: 2 bases; J trimming: 9 bases; junction bases outside the gene matches: 4. The length of the CDR3 is 13 residues.

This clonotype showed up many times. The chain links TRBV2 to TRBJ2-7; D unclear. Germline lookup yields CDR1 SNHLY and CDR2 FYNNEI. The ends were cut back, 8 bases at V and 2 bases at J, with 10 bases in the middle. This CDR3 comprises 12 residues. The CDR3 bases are TGTGCCAGCCTTGGCGGAGCCTACGAGCAGTACTTC. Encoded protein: CASLGGAYEQYF.

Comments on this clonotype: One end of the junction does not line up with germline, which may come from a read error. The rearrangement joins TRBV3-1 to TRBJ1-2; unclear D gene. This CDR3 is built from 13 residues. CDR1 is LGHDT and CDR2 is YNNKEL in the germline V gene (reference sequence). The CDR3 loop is CASSQRAGYGCTF. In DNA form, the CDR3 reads TGTGCCAGCAGCCAAAGGGCAGGCTATGGCTGCACCTTC.

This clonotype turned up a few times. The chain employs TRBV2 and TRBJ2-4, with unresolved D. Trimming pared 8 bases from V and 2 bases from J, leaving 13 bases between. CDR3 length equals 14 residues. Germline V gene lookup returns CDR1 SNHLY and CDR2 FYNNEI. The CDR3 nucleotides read TGTGCCAGCCAAGGTCTCGCTCCCAAAAACATTCAGTACTTC. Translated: CASQGLAPKNIQYF.

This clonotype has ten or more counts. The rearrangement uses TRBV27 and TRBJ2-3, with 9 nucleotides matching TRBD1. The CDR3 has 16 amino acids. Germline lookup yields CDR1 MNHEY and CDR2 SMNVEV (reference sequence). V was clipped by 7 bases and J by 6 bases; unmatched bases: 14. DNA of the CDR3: TGTGCCAGCACCGGACGGACAGGGGCTAGGAGGGATACGCAGTATTTT. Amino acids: CASTGRTGARRDTQYF.

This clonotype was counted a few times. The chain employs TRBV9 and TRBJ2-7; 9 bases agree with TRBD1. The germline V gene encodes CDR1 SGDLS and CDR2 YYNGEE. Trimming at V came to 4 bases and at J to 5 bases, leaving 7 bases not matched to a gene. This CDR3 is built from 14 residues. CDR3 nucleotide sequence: TGTGCCAGCAGCCCCGGGACAGGGAAGAACGAGCAGTACTTC. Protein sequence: CASSPGTGKNEQYF.

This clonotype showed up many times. The CDR3 here is CASRGYNEQFF. The CDR3 coding sequence is TGTGCCAGCAGAGGGTATAATGAGCAGTTCTTC. The chain links TRBV6-2 or TRBV6-3 to TRBJ2-1; no reliable D call. The V gene's germline CDR1 is MNHEY and CDR2 SVGEGT. Trimming left V 6 bases short and J 7 bases short, with 7 bases between. This CDR3 contains 11 residues.

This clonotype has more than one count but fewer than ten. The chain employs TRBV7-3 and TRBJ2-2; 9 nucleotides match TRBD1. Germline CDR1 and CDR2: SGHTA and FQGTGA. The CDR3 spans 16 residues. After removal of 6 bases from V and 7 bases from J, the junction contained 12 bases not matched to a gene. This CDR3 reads CASSQNSQGAGGELFF. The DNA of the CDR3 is TGTGCCAGCAGTCAAAACTCACAGGGGGCTGGCGGGGAGCTGTTTTTT. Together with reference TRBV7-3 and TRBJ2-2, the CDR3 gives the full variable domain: GAGVSQTPSNKVTEKGKYVELRCDPISGHTALYWYRQSLGQGPEFLIYFQGTGAADDSGLPNDRFFAVRPEGSVSTLKIQRTERGDSAVYLCASSQNSQGAGGELFFGEGSRLTVL.

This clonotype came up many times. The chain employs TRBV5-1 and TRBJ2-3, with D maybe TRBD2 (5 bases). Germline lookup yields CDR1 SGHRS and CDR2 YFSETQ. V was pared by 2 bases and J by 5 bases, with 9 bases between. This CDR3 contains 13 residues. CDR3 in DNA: TGCGCCAGCAGCTTCCGGGAAGGAGATACGCAGTATTTT. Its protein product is CASSFREGDTQYF.